This paragraph covers one T cell receptor (beta chain) sequence. Random hexamers were used to reverse transcribe roughly 0.5 to 1 ug of RNA. Amplification of TCR beta CDR3 by immunoSEQ multiplex PCR spanned 54 Vbeta and 13 Jbeta. Each CDR3 protein is one row after TCRdb ran MiXCR on the immunoSEQ multiplex PCR reads. In the table there are about 120,000 distinct CDR3 sequences, approximately 93% of which are singletons. The data originate from a study of CD8 T cells in Susac syndrome. The germline V gene has CDR1 SGHAT and CDR2 FQNNGV. J lost 5 bases, V lost 5 bases, and 6 bases had no gene match. The length of the CDR3 is 15 residues.

The receptor's source is a human donor with multiple sclerosis. The sample comprised CD4+ T cells from PBMCs. The chain links TRBV11-2 to TRBJ1-6; 7 bases match TRBD1. Here the CDR3 reads CASSPRQGHNSPLHF. CDR3 in DNA: TGTGCCAGCAGCCCACGACAGGGCCATAATTCACCCCTCCACTTT.